One and the same sample provided the 6 T cell receptor beta chains below, sequenced in a study of blood T cells in healthy people across ages. A sample-barcoded 5' primer and a J-beta primer mix were used in a second PCR of roughly 7 to 12 cycles. One entry per CDR3 protein results from TCRdb running MiXCR on the 5' RACE reads. Of approximately 2,000,000 distinct CDR3 sequences listed, about two fifths are singletons. Material for sequencing was blood. The receptors were sampled from a human donor in good health.

This clonotype turned up a few times. The chain recombines TRBV12-3 or TRBV12-4 with TRBJ2-7; 8 bases line up with TRBD2. CDR3 size: 15 residues. With V trimmed by 5 bases and J by 3 bases, 9 bases remained unmatched. As DNA, the CDR3 is TGTGCCAGCAGTCGGGAGGGCGGGGCCTTCTACGAGCAGTACTTC. Translated: CASSREGGAFYEQYF.

The chain couples TRBV6-1 to TRBJ2-4; the match to TRBD2 covers 13 bases. The junction had 28 bases not matched to a gene; V was cut back by 7 bases and J by 13 bases. The CDR3 sequence is 20 residues long. Per germline, CDR1 MNHNS and CDR2 SASEGT. The CDR3 DNA reads as TGTGCCAGCACCGCCCTCCAGGAGACTAGCGGGGGGCGTTTATACAATGAGCAGTACTTC. It yields the protein CASTALQETSGGRLYNEQYF.

V gene TRBV7-2 combines with J gene TRBJ2-5; possibly TRBD2 for D (5 bases). Between the trimmed V and J ends, which lost 4 bases and 5 bases, there was a span of 14 bases. This CDR3 spans 14 amino acids. Looked up from germline, CDR1 is SGHTA and CDR2 is FQGNSA. CDR3 protein: CASSSGVVLETQYF. The DNA of the CDR3 is TGTGCCAGCAGCTCCGGGGTCGTGTTGGAGACCCAGTACTTC.

This clonotype came up a few times. A read error may be the cause here, since a much bigger clone is one base away. J is TRBJ2-7 and V is TRBV28; possibly TRBD1 for D (5 bases). The CDR3 runs to 14 residues. CDR1 MDHEN and CDR2 SYDVKM come from the germline V gene. V was trimmed by 6 bases and J by 0 bases, leaving 12 bases between them. This CDR3 is CASRTSTASYEQYF. The CDR3, as DNA: TGTGCCAGCAGGACATCGACAGCCTCCTACGAGCAGTACTTC.

V and J are TRBV27 and TRBJ2-4, with D perhaps TRBD2 (5 bases). The J call is doubtful: the DNA matches TRBJ2-7 better. The CDR3 length is 14 residues. Germline CDR1 reads MNHEY; CDR2 reads SMNVEV (reference sequence). The CDR3 is CASSLKRANYEQYF. The CDR3 nucleotides are TGTGCCAGCAGTTTAAAGAGGGCAAACTACGAGCAGTACTTC.

This clonotype was detected a few times. The gene calls are TRBV7-2 and TRBJ2-3; possible D gene TRBD2, 5 bases. V lost 4 bases to trimming and J lost 1 base, with 12 bases between them. The CDR3 runs 15 residues. Germline assignment: CDR1 SGHTA and CDR2 FQGNSA. The CDR3 nucleotides are TGTGCCAGCAGCTCCAGCGGTCTGGGCACAGATACGCAGTATTTT. The encoded protein is CASSSSGLGTDTQYF. The full variable domain, in which reference TRBV7-2 and TRBJ2-3 provide the parts outside the CDR3, is GAGVSQSPSNKVTEKGKDVELRCDPISGHTALYWYRQSLGQGLEFLIYFQGNSAPDKSGLPSDRFSAERTGGSVSTLTIQRTQQEDSAVYLCASSSSGLGTDTQYFGPGTRLTVL.